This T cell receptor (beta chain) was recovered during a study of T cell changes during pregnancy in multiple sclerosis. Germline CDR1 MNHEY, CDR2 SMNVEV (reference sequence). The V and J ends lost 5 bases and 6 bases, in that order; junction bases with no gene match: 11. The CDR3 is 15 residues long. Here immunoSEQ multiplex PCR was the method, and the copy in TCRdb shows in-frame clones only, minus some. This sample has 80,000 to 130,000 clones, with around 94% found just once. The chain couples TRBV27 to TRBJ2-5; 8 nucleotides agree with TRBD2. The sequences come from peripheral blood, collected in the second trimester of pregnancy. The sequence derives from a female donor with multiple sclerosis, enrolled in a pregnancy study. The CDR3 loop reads CASSTSGGGRQTQYF. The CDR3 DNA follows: TGTGCCAGCAGTACCTCCGGGGGGGGAAGACAGACCCAGTACTTC.